The sequence of this T cell receptor (beta chain) was determined in a study of blood T cells in healthy people across ages (dated by TCRdb to the mid-2010s). With regard to the full study: In model experiments, roughly one uniquely barcoded TCR beta cDNA molecule per two T cells was captured by template switching. The study measured age-related changes in TCR beta repertoire diversity using deep sequencing normalized with unique cDNA molecular identifiers. Donors of different ages were randomly distributed across sequencing lanes to avoid experimental bias. Four age groups were formed from the donors: young (average around 15 years), middle-aged (approximately 41), aged (roughly 58) and long-lived (about 75). The study analyzed two additional independent replicas of 1 million unique cDNA reads from the same blood draw for two donors, one aged 18 to 30 and one aged 80 or older.

The library was built by means of 5' RACE. The sequencing machine was an Illumina HiSeq 2500. A second PCR of roughly 7 to 11 cycles was run with a J-beta primer mix and a sample-barcoded 5' primer. Each TCR beta cDNA molecule received a unique molecular identifier from a template-switch 5' adaptor carrying 12 random nucleotides. Each sample yielded at least 2.5 million CDR3-containing paired-end reads. First-strand cDNA was synthesized from all RNA with the Mint cDNA synthesis kit, primed by a TRBC-specific oligonucleotide. After uracil-DNA glycosylase treatment, a first 18-cycle PCR used universal primers M1SS and BC2_uni_R on all cDNA. The paper's processing steps were these. For normalization, 1 million high-quality reads, each with a distinct molecular identifier, were randomly selected from each sample. Instead of being binned into consensus sequences, reads with shared molecular identifiers were discarded. MiTCR, run with a Q25 quality threshold and the strictest error-elimination algorithm, handled CDR3 identification, clonotype clustering and error correction. Lower-bound total TCR beta diversity was estimated with a nonparametric unseen species model using Euler transformation. The raw public data were reprocessed by TCRdb itself: fastp quality trimming at Q25, MiXCR clonotype calling, in-frame beta chains only. Each CDR3 protein gets just one entry, which takes the most common genes and DNA from the rows behind it. The V and J calls reflect TCRdb's pipeline rather than the authors' work. The sample has over a million distinct CDR3 sequences on record, roughly two fifths of them singletons. The top ten clones comprise about 4.1% of the sample.

CDR1 and CDR2, looked up from the germline V gene (reference sequence), are MNHEY and SMNVEV. The V and J ends are trimmed by 2 bases and 5 bases, leaving 9 bases between them. The CDR3 goes from the cysteine to the phenylalanine over 14 residues. Kept here is only the CDR3 DNA, which spans 42 bases and is read in frame from base 1. The investigation overall reported the following: Estimates of total diversity based on one million sequenced T cells were considered lower bounds and underestimates. As age increased, observed TCR beta diversity per million T cells dropped in a roughly linear way, and a significant reduction was already evident by age about 36. Observed TCR beta diversity correlated strongly with the percentage of naive T cells measured by flow cytometry. Because profiling used bulk unsorted PBMCs, naive and antigen-experienced compartments could not be compared conclusively. The CMV infection status of donors was not known, potentially confounding age-related changes in expanded clonotypes. Compared with the aged group, more naive CD4+ T cells, fewer expanded clones and increased TCR diversity were shown by the long-lived group, suggesting age selection.

Turning to this clonotype: The antigen it binds to is not known. Base-call qualities are not available, and no considerably larger clone is one nucleotide away.

Systemically healthy Caucasian individuals from Russia, 39 in total and aged roughly 6 to 100 years, were included as donors. Around 10 milliliters of peripheral blood were drawn from each donor into EDTA-treated Vacutainer tubes. Ficoll-Paque density-gradient centrifugation was used to isolate PBMCs, with at least 6.5 million obtained per sample. Total RNA was extracted from PBMCs with Trizol reagent, with at least 6 micrograms obtained per sample. For every donor, flow cytometry on a PBMC aliquot measured the percentage of naive CD45RAhigh/CD27high T cells. What was sequenced was blood. Recombination connected TRBV27 to TRBJ1-4, with the identity of the D gene unclear. This clonotype was obtained from a woman under 30 in good health. Here is the DNA: TGTGCCAGCAGTTTAACAAGATCAAATGAAAAACTGTTTTTT. Its protein product is CASSLTRSNEKLFF.